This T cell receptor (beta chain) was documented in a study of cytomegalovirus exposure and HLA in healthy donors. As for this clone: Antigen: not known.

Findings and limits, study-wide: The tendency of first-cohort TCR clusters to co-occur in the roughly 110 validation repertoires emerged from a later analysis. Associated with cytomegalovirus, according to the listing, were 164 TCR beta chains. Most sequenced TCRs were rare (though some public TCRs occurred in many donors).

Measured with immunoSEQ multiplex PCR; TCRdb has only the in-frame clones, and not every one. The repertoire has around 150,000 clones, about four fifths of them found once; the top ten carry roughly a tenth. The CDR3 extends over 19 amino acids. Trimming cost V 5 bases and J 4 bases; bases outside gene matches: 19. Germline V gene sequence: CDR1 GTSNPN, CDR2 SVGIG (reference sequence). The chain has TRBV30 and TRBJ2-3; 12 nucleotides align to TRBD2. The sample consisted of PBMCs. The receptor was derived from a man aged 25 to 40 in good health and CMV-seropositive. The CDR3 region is CAWALPPSGRASLADTQYF. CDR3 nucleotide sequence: TGTGCCTGGGCCCTGCCTCCTAGCGGGAGGGCCTCGTTGGCAGATACGCAGTATTTT.